The 28 T cell receptor beta chains presented below share a single source sample, sequenced in a study of blood T cell repertoires in COVID-19. Data came from immunoSEQ multiplex PCR; TCRdb stores just in-frame clones and leaves some out. The repertoire holds tens of thousands of clones, about four fifths seen once, with around 4% in the top ten. The sequencing sample was made of peripheral blood. These receptors came from a woman aged 55-69 years with acute or convalescent COVID-19.

The CDR3 DNA follows: TGTGCCAGCAGTCGGACACCGGGAGGCAATCAGCCCCAGCATTTT. Its translation is CASSRTPGGNQPQHF. This chain joins TRBV16 and TRBJ1-5, with D possibly TRBD1 on 5 matching bases. The V gene's germline CDR1 is KGHSY and CDR2 FQNENV. V was pared by 6 bases and J by 2 bases, with 14 bases between. The CDR3 is made up of 15 amino acids.

The CDR3: CASTSPLGAGTEAFF. DNA of the CDR3: TGTGCCAGCACCTCTCCACTGGGGGCCGGCACTGAAGCTTTCTTT. The rearrangement joins TRBV28 to TRBJ1-1, with D possibly TRBD1 on 6 matching bases. Germline-derived CDR1 and CDR2 are MDHEN and SYDVKM. The CDR3 has 15 amino acids. Trimming pared 7 bases from V and 4 bases from J, leaving 19 bases between.

The genes are TRBV28 and TRBJ1-5; maybe TRBD1 (6 bases). Germline V CDR1 and CDR2: MDHEN, SYDVKM. The CDR3 spans 14 residues. Trimming removed 8 bases from V and 3 bases from J, with 14 bases in between. The CDR3 bases are TGTGCCAGCGCACAGGGAGGGTCCAATCAGCCCCAGCATTTT. This gives the protein CASAQGGSNQPQHF.

The chain uses TRBV28 and TRBJ2-7; 10 bases agree with TRBD2. In germline, CDR1 is MDHEN, CDR2 SYDVKM. The CDR3 is 16 amino acids. Losses at the gene ends were 7 bases for V and 4 bases for J; bases not matched to a gene: 13. In DNA form, the CDR3 reads TGTGCCAGCACCCTCAGCGGGAGCGGGGGGGCTTACGAGCAGTACTTC. Protein: CASTLSGSGGAYEQYF.

This clone was seen just once. The chain carries TRBV2 and TRBJ2-7, with D unclear. This CDR3 contains 11 residues. CDR1 is SNHLY, CDR2 FYNNEI, per germline. Trimming shortened V by 5 bases and J by 4 bases, and 6 bases separated the two germline ends. The DNA for the CDR3 is TGTGCCAGCAGTTCGGGTTACGAGCAGTACTTC. It codes for CASSSGYEQYF.

The chain's CDR3 is CASRPGQGGAGYTF. CDR3 bases: TGTGCCAGCAGGCCCGGACAGGGTGGAGCTGGCTACACCTTC. The chain combines TRBV27 with TRBJ1-2, with TRBD1 matching over 8 bases. The germline CDR1 and CDR2 sequences are MNHEY and SMNVEV (reference sequence). V gave up 6 bases and J gave up 7 bases; unmatched junction bases: 10. This CDR3 is built from 14 residues.

This clone appeared a single time. DNA for the CDR3: TGTGCCAGCAGCATCGGCGGGCACAATGAGCAGTTCTTC. The encoded protein is CASSIGGHNEQFF. V usage is TRBV7-9 and J usage is TRBJ2-1, with D possibly matching TRBD2 (5 bases). The CDR3 length is 13 residues. Trimming stripped 5 bases from V and 5 bases from J, with 10 bases between. The germline V gene has CDR1 SEHNR and CDR2 FQNEAQ (reference sequence).

This chain links TRBV12-5 with TRBJ1-5, with TRBD1 identical over 7 bases. The length of the CDR3 is 16 residues. The germline V gene has CDR1 LGHNT and CDR2 FRNRAP. J gave up 1 base and V 2 bases, and 5 bases lay outside the gene matches. This CDR3 reads CASGLTPGQSNQPQHF. The DNA of the CDR3 is TGTGCTAGTGGTTTGACCCCGGGACAGAGCAATCAGCCCCAGCATTTT.

The chain links TRBV5-6 to TRBJ1-2, with D possibly TRBD1 on 5 matching bases. With 2 bases removed from V and 7 bases from J, the gap between germline ends came to 15 bases. The CDR3 totals 14 residues. Per the germline V gene, CDR1 is SGHDT and CDR2 is YYEEEE. CDR3 sequence reads: CASSFGGSTGGYTF. The DNA for the CDR3 is TGTGCCAGCAGCTTCGGGGGGAGTACTGGTGGCTACACCTTC.

V usage is TRBV2 and J usage is TRBJ2-7, with TRBD1 matching over 9 bases. This CDR3 is built from 12 residues. Looked up from germline, CDR1 is SNHLY and CDR2 is FYNNEI. The ends lost 8 bases at V and 5 bases at J; junction bases unmatched: 4. The CDR3 region is CASGGQGHEQYF. The CDR3 coding sequence is TGTGCCAGCGGGGGACAGGGTCACGAGCAGTACTTC.

The sample holds many counts of this clone. The chain links TRBV24-1 to TRBJ2-2; 7 bases map to TRBD1. Germline V lookup: CDR1 KGHDR, CDR2 SFDVKD. The CDR3 consists of 15 residues. The V and J ends lost 4 bases and 7 bases, in that order; junction bases with no gene match: 8. CDR3 DNA: TGTGCCACCAGTGACCCGAGGGGGCGCGGCGGGGAGCTGTTTTTT. This sequence encodes CATSDPRGRGGELFF.

The chain is built from TRBV27 and TRBJ1-6; D is perhaps TRBD1 (5 bases). Trimming shortened V by 5 bases and J by 10 bases, and 15 bases separated the two germline ends. This CDR3 is 14 amino acids long. CDR1 is MNHEY, CDR2 SMNVEV, per germline (reference sequence). CDR3: CASSPSREGSPLHF. The DNA of the CDR3 is TGTGCCAGCAGTCCCAGCAGGGAAGGATCACCCCTCCACTTT.

This sequence joins TRBV19 and TRBJ1-2; 8 bases are a match to TRBD1. The CDR3 totals 13 residues. Trimming took 7 bases from V and 8 from J; bases not matched to a gene: 9. Germline loops: CDR1 LNHDA, CDR2 SQIVND (reference sequence). CDR3 region: CASTPGTGRGYTF. The CDR3 region has the DNA TGTGCCAGTACCCCAGGGACAGGTAGAGGCTACACCTTC.

The rearrangement links TRBV30 to TRBJ2-1, with 13 bases that match TRBD2. V lost 2 bases and J lost 12; bases outside the gene matches: 13. CDR3 size: 16 residues. Germline V gene data show CDR1 as GTSNPN and CDR2 as SVGIG (reference sequence). CDR3 sequence: CAWSPGTSGKFNRQFF. CDR3 in DNA: TGTGCCTGGAGTCCTGGGACTAGCGGGAAATTCAATCGGCAGTTCTTC.

The V call is TRBV5-6, the J call TRBJ1-2; D call uncertain. CDR3 length: 16 amino acids. The V and J ends lost 0 bases and 0 bases respectively, with 12 bases between them. Germline V gene data show CDR1 as SGHDT and CDR2 as YYEEEE. CDR3: CASSLVELRANYGYTF. Written as DNA, the CDR3 is TGTGCCAGCAGCTTGGTCGAGCTGCGAGCTAACTATGGCTACACCTTC.

This chain links TRBV18 with TRBJ1-1, with a weak D call TRBD1 (5 bases). The germline V and J ends were trimmed by 2 bases and 1 base, with 11 bases remaining between them. This CDR3 is 15 amino acids long. Germline CDR1 and CDR2: KGHSH and LQKENI. CDR3 sequence: CASSPSNGGNTEAFF. Written as DNA, the CDR3 is TGTGCCAGCTCACCATCTAACGGGGGGAACACTGAAGCTTTCTTT. The full variable domain, rest sourced from reference TRBV18 and TRBJ1-1, is NAGVMQNPRHLVRRRGQEARLRCSPMKGHSHVYWYRQLPEEGLKFMVYLQKENIIDESGMPKERFSAEFPKEGPSILRIQQVVRGDSAAYFCASSPSNGGNTEAFFGQGTRLTVV.

This clone was found a few times. This sequence joins TRBV27 and TRBJ2-7; TRBD1 aligns across 7 bases. Trimming took 0 bases from V and 7 from J; bases not matched to a gene: 12. Germline values: CDR1 MNHEY, CDR2 SMNVEV (reference sequence). The CDR3 loop spans 16 amino acids. CDR3 nucleotide sequence: TGTGCCAGCAGTTTATCTTTAGGACAGGTTCTTTGGGAGCAGTACTTC. It is translated as CASSLSLGQVLWEQYF.

The V and J genes are TRBV14 and TRBJ1-3; TRBD1 matches at 8 bases. The CDR3 totals 18 residues. Per germline, CDR1 SGHDN and CDR2 FVKESK. The V gene end was trimmed by 4 bases and the J gene end by 0 bases; junction bases not matched to a gene: 11. The CDR3 is CASSPFPGQDFSGNTIYF. CDR3 sequence (DNA): TGTGCCAGCAGCCCCTTCCCGGGACAGGATTTCTCTGGAAACACCATATATTTT.

The chain has TRBV19 and TRBJ1-5; 9 nucleotides match TRBD1. This CDR3 is 14 amino acids long. CDR1 and CDR2 from the germline V gene are LNHDA and SQIVND (reference sequence). The V gene end was trimmed by 5 bases and the J gene end by 4 bases; junction bases not matched to a gene: 3. CDR3 region: CASSLGQGNQPQHF. The CDR3 DNA follows: TGTGCCAGTAGTCTTGGACAGGGGAATCAGCCCCAGCATTTT.

The genes are TRBV4-2 and TRBJ2-5; 12 bases line up with TRBD2. The CDR3 totals 17 residues. From germline, CDR1 is LGHNA and CDR2 YNFKEQ. After removal of 4 bases from V and 5 bases from J, the junction contained 11 bases not matched to a gene. Here the CDR3 reads CASSPVLAGGAGETQYF. CDR3 nucleotides: TGTGCCAGCAGCCCGGTACTAGCGGGGGGTGCCGGGGAGACCCAGTACTTC.

The gene calls are TRBV5-6 and TRBJ1-1; 10 bases line up with TRBD1. Germline assignment: CDR1 SGHDT and CDR2 YYEEEE. The ends lost 2 bases at V and 6 bases at J; junction bases unmatched: 1. This CDR3 comprises 13 residues. The CDR3 DNA follows: TGTGCCAGCAGCTTCGGACAGGGGGCTGAAGCTTTCTTT. Residues: CASSFGQGAEAFF.

This chain uses TRBV7-6 with TRBJ2-7, with 8 positions matching TRBD1. The CDR3 loop spans 14 amino acids. The germline V gene has CDR1 SGHVS and CDR2 FNYEAQ. V dropped 5 bases and J dropped 5; count of bases not matched to a gene: 8. The CDR3 region is CASSLLQGVNEQYF. CDR3 DNA: TGTGCCAGCAGCCTACTACAGGGGGTCAACGAGCAGTACTTC.

The V call is TRBV7-2, the J call TRBJ1-2; D is perhaps TRBD1 (6 bases). Deletions cut 4 bases from V and 4 bases from J, with 22 bases between. Germline V gene lookup returns CDR1 SGHTA and CDR2 FQGNSA. The CDR3 is made up of 17 amino acids. This CDR3 is CASSSRPQGPQVYGYTF. DNA of the CDR3: TGTGCCAGCAGCTCCCGGCCCCAGGGGCCCCAAGTCTATGGCTACACCTTC.

The chain recombines TRBV21-1 with TRBJ2-3; the table's D call TRBD1 went unverified against the DNA. TRBV21-1 is given as a pseudogene. The CDR3 covers 17 residues. The CDR3 nucleotides read TGTGCCAGCAGCAGATCATACAGGGGTCTGAGCACAGATACGCAGTATTTT. As protein: CASSRSYRGLSTDTQYF.

This clone came up once. The V call is TRBV19, the J call TRBJ1-5; the match to TRBD1 covers 7 bases. The CDR3 runs 15 residues. The J segment lost 2 bases and the V segment lost 11 bases, leaving 12 bases of the junction unmatched. In germline, CDR1 is LNHDA, CDR2 SQIVND (reference sequence). This chain's CDR3 is CAPRTGNEGNQPQHF. CDR3 nucleotide sequence: TGTGCCCCCAGGACAGGCAATGAGGGCAATCAGCCCCAGCATTTT.

The chain joins TRBV7-6 to TRBJ2-5, with 10 nucleotides matching TRBD2. Germline CDR1 SGHVS, CDR2 FNYEAQ. This CDR3 region has 17 residues. V shed 5 bases, J shed 7 bases, and the junction held 16 bases outside the gene matches. CDR3 region: CASSGGPSGGPLGTQYF. CDR3 in DNA: TGTGCCAGCAGCGGCGGACCTAGCGGGGGACCCCTTGGGACCCAGTACTTC. The full variable domain, rest sourced from reference TRBV7-6 and TRBJ2-5, is GAGVSQSPRYKVTKRGQDVALRCDPISGHVSLYWYRQALGQGPEFLTYFNYEAQQDKSGLPNDRFSAERPEGSISTLTIQRTEQRDSAMYRCASSGGPSGGPLGTQYFGPGTRLLVL.

V and J are TRBV2 and TRBJ1-2; D not certain. Trimming stripped 6 bases from V and 6 bases from J, with 11 bases between. The germline V gene has CDR1 SNHLY and CDR2 FYNNEI. This CDR3 spans 12 amino acids. Here the CDR3 reads CASRLDGDGYTF. DNA for the CDR3: TGTGCCAGCAGGCTCGACGGGGATGGCTACACCTTC.

V is TRBV2 and J is TRBJ1-3; tentative D call: TRBD1 (6 bases). CDR1 is SNHLY and CDR2 is FYNNEI in the germline V gene. This CDR3 has 13 amino acids. V gave up 6 bases and J gave up 4 bases, with 10 bases separating them. DNA for the CDR3: TGTGCCAGCAGGGCAGGGGAGGGAAACACCATATATTTT. Translating it yields CASRAGEGNTIYF.